The present entry profiles one TCR beta chain with its context. Clones were read by immunoSEQ multiplex PCR, and TCRdb kept only the in-frame ones, dropping some. The data show roughly 84,000 clones, 85% to 95% seen once. This entry is derived from a study of T cell changes during pregnancy in multiple sclerosis. CDR3 length equals 15 residues. The germline V gene encodes CDR1 SGHRS and CDR2 YFSETQ. The J segment lost 3 bases and the V segment lost 3 bases, leaving 6 bases of the junction unmatched. The chain carries TRBV5-1 and TRBJ2-7; TRBD1 matches 10 bases. This sequence originates from a female donor in good health, enrolled as a control in a pregnancy study. The starting material was peripheral blood, obtained in the third trimester of pregnancy. The CDR3 loop is CASSSSTGGFYEQYF. The CDR3, as DNA: TGCGCCAGCAGCTCTTCGACAGGGGGCTTCTACGAGCAGTACTTC.